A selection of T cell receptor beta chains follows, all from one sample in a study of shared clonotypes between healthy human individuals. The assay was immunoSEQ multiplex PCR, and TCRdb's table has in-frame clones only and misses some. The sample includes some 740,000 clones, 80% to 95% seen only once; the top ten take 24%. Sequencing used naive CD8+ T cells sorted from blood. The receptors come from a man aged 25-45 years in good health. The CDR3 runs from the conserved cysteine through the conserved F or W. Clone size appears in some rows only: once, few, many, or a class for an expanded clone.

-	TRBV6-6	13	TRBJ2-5	CASSPVPPGPQYF
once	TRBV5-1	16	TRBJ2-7	CASSSGLAEISYEQYF
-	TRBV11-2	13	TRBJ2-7	CASSPPDSYEQYF
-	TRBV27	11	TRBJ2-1	CASSFFHEQFF
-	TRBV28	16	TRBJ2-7	CASSSDLGQGSHEQYF
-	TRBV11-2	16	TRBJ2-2	CASSSWTSGRPGELFF
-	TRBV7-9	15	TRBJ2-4	CASSGTSGPKNIQYF
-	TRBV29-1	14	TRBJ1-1	CSVEEDRDNTEAFF
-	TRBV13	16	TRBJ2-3	CASSLGLTITTDTQYF
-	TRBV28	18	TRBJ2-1	CASRPWTSGSGGYNEQFF
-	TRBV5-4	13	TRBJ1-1	CASSWTGGTEAFF
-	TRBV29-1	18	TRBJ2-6	CSVVGTGPYHSGANVLTF
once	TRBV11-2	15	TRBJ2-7	CASTPPRAGSYEQYF
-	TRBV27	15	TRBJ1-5	CASSLSDGSNQPQHF